This T cell receptor beta chain was sequenced in a study of siplizumab effects on memory and regulatory T cells. Points from the study as a whole: The suppressive capacity of proliferating Tregs from siplizumab cultures remained unconfirmed. Naive T cells seemed more diverse than memory cells; they also seemed major alloresponse contributors.

The count of this clone is one. Antigen specificity is unknown. The junction departs from germline at one end; a sequencing error may be responsible. The CDR3 totals 13 residues. CDR1 SGHVS and CDR2 FQNEAQ come from the germline V gene. The study assayed 90,000 to 100,000 TCR templates per sample. Method: immunoSEQ multiplex PCR; TCRdb's copy keeps in-frame clones and lacks some. The sample contains more than 85,000 clones, 94% of which appear only once. Sequencing was carried out using Tregs sorted from blood. The V and J genes are TRBV7-8 and TRBJ2-7; maybe TRBD2 (7 bases). This clonotype originated in a human donor in good health. The CDR3 sequence is CASSLDRLGGALF. The CDR3 region has the DNA TGTGCCAGCAGCTTAGATCGATTGGGGGGGGCTCTCTTC. Using reference TRBV7-8 and TRBJ2-7 for the parts outside the CDR3, the full variable domain is GAGVSQSPRYKVAKRGQDVALRCDPISGHVSLFWYQQALGQGPEFLTYFQNEAQLDKSGLPSDRFFAERPEGSVSTLKIQRTQQEDSAVYLCASSLDRLGGALFGPGTRLTVT.